This T cell receptor (beta chain) was captured by sequencing in a study of identifying expanded T cells in peripheral blood. Study-wide results and limits: Approximately two-week clone count variance significantly increased as total template count grew. Differentially abundant clones: about 1.3 between replicates, around 17 at roughly 13 days, 18 to 20 at four.

Repertoires were generated with immunoSEQ multiplex PCR, while TCRdb's copy carries only in-frame clones and drops some. This sample has approximately 100,000 clones; about 87% occur once, and the top ten carry 4%. This clone was detected only once. The antigen is not known. Germline V gene sequence: CDR1 SGHDN, CDR2 FVKESK. The CDR3 sequence is 16 residues long. V shed 4 bases, J shed 2 bases, and the junction held 9 bases outside the gene matches. Collection occurred without any documented infections or immune events in donors. This receptor was taken from a person between 18 and 75 years old in good health. The chain carries TRBV14 and TRBJ2-5, with 8 bases aligning to TRBD2. What was sequenced was blood. CDR3 in DNA: TGTGCCAGCAGCCCCCAGCGGGAGAACCAACAAGAGACCCAGTACTTC. Translating it yields CASSPQRENQQETQYF.